This T cell receptor beta chain was sequenced during a study of response to subunit inactivated influenza vaccine. This clonotype was counted between two and nine times. Its antigen is undetermined. Study-level findings and limits: The study's authors posited that every seasonal influenza vaccination enlists few new T cells.

In TCRdb, the RT-PCR reads were re-called with MiXCR into one record per CDR3 protein. Of hundreds of thousands of distinct CDR3 sequences in the sample, approximately 15% were seen once. The sequencing used PBMCs from blood, collected about 13 days after vaccination. This TCR derives from a man aged 50-59 years who received an inactivated influenza vaccine.

The CDR3 spells CAWSGAGSSYNEQFF. The CDR3, as DNA: TGTGCCTGGAGTGGAGCGGGAAGCTCCTACAATGAGCAGTTCTTC. The chain uses TRBV30 and TRBJ2-1, with 7 bases aligning to TRBD2. This CDR3 region has 15 residues. Trimming took 1 base from V and 0 from J; bases not matched to a gene: 3. The germline CDR1 and CDR2 sequences are GTSNPN and SVGIG (reference sequence).